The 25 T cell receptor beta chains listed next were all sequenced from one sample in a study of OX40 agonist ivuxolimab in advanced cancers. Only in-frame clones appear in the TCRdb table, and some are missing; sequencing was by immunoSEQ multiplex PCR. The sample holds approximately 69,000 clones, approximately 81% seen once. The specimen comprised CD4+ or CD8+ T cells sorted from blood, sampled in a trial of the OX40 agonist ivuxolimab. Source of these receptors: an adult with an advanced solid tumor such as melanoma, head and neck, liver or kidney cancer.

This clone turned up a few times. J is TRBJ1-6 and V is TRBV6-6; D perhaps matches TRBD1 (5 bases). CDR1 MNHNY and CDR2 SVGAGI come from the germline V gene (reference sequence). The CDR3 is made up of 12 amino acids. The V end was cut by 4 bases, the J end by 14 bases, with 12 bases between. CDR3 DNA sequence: TGTGCCAGCAGTTCGGGACTTCAGGCCCTCCACTTT. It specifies CASSSGLQALHF.

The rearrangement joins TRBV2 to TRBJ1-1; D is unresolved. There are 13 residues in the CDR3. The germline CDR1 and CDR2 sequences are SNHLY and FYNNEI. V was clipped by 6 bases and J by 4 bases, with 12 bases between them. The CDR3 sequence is CASSRPTTTEAFF. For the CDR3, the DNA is TGTGCCAGCAGCCGGCCGACAACCACTGAAGCTTTCTTT.

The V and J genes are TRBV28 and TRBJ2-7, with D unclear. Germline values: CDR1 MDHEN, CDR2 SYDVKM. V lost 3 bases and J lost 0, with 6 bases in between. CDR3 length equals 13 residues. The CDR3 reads CASSFSSSYEQYF. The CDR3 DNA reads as TGTGCCAGCAGTTTCTCTAGCTCCTACGAGCAGTACTTC.

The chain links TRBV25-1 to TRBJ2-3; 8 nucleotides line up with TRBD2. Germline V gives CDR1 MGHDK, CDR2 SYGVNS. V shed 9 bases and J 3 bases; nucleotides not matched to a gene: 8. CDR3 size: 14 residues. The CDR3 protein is CASGRAGATDTQYF. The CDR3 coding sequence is TGTGCCAGTGGGAGAGCGGGAGCAACAGATACGCAGTATTTT.

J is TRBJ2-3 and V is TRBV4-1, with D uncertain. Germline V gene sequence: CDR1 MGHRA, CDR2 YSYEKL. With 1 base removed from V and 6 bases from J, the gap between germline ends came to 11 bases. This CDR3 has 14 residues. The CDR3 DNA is TGCGCCAGCAGCCAAGTAACACCCACGGATACGCAGTATTTT. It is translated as CASSQVTPTDTQYF.

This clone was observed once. CDR3 in amino acids: CASSLGQQKETQYF. The CDR3 bases are TGTGCCAGCAGCTTGGGCCAGCAGAAAGAGACCCAGTACTTC. The V call is TRBV5-4, the J call TRBJ2-5, with no clear D. Trimming cost V 0 bases and J 3 bases, with 9 bases left between them. Per germline, CDR1 SGHNT and CDR2 YYREEE (reference sequence). The CDR3 totals 14 residues.

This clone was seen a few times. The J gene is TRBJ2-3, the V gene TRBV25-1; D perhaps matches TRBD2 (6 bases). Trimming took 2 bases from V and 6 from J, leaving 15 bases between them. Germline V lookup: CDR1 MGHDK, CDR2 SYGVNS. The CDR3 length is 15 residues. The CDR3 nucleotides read TGTGCCAGCAGTGAAAGGGTAGCCCGGGGGGATACGCAGTATTTT. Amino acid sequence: CASSERVARGDTQYF.

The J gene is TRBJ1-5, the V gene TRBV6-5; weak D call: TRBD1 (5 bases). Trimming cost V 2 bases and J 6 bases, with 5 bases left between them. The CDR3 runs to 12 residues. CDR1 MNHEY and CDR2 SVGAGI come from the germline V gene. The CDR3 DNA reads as TGTGCCAGCAGTTACGGGGGTCAGCCCCAGCATTTT. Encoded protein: CASSYGGQPQHF.

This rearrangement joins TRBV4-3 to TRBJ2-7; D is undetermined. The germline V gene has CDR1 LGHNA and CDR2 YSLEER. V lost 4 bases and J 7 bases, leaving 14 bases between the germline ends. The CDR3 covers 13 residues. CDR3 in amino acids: CASSLGTDGEQYF. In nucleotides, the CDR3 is TGCGCCAGCAGCCTGGGCACGGATGGGGAGCAGTACTTC.

Here the CDR3 DNA reads TGTGCCAGCTCACCACAGACCAATGAGCAGTTCTTC. It specifies CASSPQTNEQFF. V and J are TRBV18 and TRBJ2-1, with no clear D. V dropped 1 base and J dropped 6 bases, with 4 bases sitting between them. This CDR3 is 12 amino acids long. Germline V gene sequence: CDR1 KGHSH, CDR2 LQKENI.

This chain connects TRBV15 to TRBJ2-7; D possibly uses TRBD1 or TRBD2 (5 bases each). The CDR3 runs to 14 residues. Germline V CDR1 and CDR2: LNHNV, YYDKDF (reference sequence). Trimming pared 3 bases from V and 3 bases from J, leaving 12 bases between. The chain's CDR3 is CATSSGGTGYEQYF. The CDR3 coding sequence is TGTGCCACCAGCAGCGGTGGGACGGGCTACGAGCAGTACTTC.

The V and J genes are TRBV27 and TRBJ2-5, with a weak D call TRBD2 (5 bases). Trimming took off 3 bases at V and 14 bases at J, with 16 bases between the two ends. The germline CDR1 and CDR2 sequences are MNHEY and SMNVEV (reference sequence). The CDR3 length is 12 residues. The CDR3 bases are TGTGCCAGCAGTTTCGTCGGTCAGAGGGAATACTTC. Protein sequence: CASSFVGQREYF.

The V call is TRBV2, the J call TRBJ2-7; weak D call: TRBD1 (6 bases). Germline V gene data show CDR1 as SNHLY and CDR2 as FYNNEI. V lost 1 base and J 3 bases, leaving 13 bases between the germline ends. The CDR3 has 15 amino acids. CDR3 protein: CASSEGQGSDYEQYF. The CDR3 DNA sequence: TGTGCCAGCAGTGAAGGGCAGGGGTCAGACTACGAGCAGTACTTC.

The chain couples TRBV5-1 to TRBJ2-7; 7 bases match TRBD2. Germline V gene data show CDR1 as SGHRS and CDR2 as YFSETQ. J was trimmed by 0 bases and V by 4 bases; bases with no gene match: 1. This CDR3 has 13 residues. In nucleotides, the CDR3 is TGCGCCAGCAGCGGCGGGAGCTCCTACGAGCAGTACTTC. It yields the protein CASSGGSSYEQYF.

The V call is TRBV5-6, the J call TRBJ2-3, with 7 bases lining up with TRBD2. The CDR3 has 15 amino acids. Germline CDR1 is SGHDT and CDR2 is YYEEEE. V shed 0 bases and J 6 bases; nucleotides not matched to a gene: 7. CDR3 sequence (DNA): TGTGCCAGCAGCTTGGGGGCTAGCGGAAAGGATACGCAGTATTTT. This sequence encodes CASSLGASGKDTQYF. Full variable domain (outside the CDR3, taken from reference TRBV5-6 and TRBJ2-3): DAGVTQSPTHLIKTRGQQVTLRCSPKSGHDTVSWYQQALGQGPQFIFQYYEEEERQRGNFPDRFSGHQFPNYSSELNVNALLLGDSALYLCASSLGASGKDTQYFGPGTRLTVL.

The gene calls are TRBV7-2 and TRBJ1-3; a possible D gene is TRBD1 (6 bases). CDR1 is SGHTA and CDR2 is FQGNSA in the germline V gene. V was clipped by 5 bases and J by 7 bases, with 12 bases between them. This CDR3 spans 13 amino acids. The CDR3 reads CASSPGQMNTIYF. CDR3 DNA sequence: TGTGCCAGCAGCCCCGGACAGATGAACACCATATATTTT.

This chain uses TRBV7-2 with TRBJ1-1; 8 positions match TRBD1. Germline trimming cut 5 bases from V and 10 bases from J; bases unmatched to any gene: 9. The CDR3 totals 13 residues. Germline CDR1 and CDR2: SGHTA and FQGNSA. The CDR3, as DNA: TGTGCCAGCAGCGCGGACAGGGCGGTGCGAGCTTTCTTT. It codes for CASSADRAVRAFF. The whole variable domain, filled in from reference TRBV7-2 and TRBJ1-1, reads GAGVSQSPSNKVTEKGKDVELRCDPISGHTALYWYRQSLGQGLEFLIYFQGNSAPDKSGLPSDRFSAERTGGSVSTLTIQRTQQEDSAVYLCASSADRAVRAFFGQGTRLTVV.

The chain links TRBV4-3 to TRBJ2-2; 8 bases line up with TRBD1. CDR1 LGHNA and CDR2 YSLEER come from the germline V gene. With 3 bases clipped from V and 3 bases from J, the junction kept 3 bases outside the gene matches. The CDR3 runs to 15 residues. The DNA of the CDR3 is TGCGCCAGCAGCCACGACAGGGGATACACCGGGGAGCTGTTTTTT. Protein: CASSHDRGYTGELFF.

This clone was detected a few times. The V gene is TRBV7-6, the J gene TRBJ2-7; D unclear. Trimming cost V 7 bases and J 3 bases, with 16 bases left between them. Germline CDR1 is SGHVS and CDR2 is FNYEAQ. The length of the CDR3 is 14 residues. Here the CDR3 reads CASKMDGRSYEQYF. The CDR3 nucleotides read TGTGCCAGCAAAATGGACGGGCGAAGCTACGAGCAGTACTTC.

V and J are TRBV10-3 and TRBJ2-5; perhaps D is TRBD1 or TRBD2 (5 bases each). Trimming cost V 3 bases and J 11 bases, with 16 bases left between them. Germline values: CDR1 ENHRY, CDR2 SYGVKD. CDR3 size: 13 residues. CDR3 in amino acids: CAISDPPGQAQYF. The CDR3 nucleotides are TGTGCCATCAGTGATCCTCCGGGGCAGGCGCAGTACTTC.

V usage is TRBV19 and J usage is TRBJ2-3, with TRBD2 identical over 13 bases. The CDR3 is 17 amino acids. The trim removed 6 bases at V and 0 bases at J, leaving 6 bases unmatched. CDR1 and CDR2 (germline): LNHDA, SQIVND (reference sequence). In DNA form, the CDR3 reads TGTGCCAGTAGATCCGGGACTAGCGGGGATAGCACAGATACGCAGTATTTT. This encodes CASRSGTSGDSTDTQYF.

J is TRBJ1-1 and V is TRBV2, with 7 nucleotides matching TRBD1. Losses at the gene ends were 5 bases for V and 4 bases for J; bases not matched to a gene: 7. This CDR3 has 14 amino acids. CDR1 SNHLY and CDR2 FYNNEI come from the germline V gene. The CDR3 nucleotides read TGTGCCAGCAGTTCCCACAGGGGAATCACTGAAGCTTTCTTT. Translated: CASSSHRGITEAFF.

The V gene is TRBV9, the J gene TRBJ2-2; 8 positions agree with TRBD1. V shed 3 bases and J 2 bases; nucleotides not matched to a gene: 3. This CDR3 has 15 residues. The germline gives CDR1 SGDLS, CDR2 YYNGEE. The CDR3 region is CASSGQGSNTGELFF. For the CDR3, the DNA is TGTGCCAGCAGCGGACAGGGGTCAAACACCGGGGAGCTGTTTTTT.

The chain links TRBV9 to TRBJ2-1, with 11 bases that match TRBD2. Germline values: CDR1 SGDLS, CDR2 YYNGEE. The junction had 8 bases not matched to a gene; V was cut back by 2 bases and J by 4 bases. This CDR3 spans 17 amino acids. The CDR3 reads CASSVGGASGRYNEQFF. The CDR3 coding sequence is TGTGCCAGCAGCGTCGGAGGGGCTAGCGGGAGGTACAATGAGCAGTTCTTC.

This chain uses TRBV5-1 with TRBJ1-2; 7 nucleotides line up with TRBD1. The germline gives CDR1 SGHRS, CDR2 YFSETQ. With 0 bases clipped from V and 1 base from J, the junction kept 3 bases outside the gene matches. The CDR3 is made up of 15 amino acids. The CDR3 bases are TGCGCCAGCAGCTTGGAGGGGGCGGATAACTATGGCTACACCTTC. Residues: CASSLEGADNYGYTF.